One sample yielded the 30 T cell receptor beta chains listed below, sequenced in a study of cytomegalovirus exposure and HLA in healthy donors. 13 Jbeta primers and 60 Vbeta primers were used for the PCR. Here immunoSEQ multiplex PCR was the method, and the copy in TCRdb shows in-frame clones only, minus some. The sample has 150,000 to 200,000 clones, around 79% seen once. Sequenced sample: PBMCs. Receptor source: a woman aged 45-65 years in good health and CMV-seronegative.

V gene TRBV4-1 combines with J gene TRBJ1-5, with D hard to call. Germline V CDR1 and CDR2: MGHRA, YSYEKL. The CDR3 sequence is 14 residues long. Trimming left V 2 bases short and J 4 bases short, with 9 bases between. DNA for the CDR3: TGCGCCAGCAGCCAATTAGGGAGGAATCAGCCCCAGCATTTT. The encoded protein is CASSQLGRNQPQHF.

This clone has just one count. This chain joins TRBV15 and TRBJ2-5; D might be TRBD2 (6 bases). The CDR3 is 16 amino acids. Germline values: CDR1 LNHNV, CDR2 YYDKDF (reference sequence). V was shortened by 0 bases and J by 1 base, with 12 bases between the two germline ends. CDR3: CATSRDGEVIQETQYF. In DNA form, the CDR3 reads TGTGCCACCAGCAGAGATGGGGAGGTGATCCAAGAGACCCAGTACTTC.

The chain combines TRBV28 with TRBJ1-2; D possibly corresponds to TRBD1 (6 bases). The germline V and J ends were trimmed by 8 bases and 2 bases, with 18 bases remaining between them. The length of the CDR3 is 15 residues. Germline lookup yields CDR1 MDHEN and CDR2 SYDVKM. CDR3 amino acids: CASFYSGGGNYGYTF. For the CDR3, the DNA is TGTGCCAGCTTCTACTCGGGGGGCGGAAACTATGGCTACACCTTC.

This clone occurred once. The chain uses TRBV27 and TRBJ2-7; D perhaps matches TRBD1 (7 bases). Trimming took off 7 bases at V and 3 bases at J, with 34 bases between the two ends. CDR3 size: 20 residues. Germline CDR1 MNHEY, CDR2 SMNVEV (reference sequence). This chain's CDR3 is CASNQQGRGSVKLSYYEQYF. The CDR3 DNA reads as TGTGCCAGCAACCAACAGGGGCGGGGAAGTGTTAAACTATCCTACTACGAGCAGTACTTC.

Here the CDR3 DNA reads TGCGCCAGCAGCCAGTTCGGGGACAGCGGTATCCATCAGCCCCAGCATTTT. This encodes CASSQFGDSGIHQPQHF. The chain links TRBV4-1 to TRBJ1-5; 7 positions match TRBD1. Germline values: CDR1 MGHRA, CDR2 YSYEKL. The CDR3 has 17 residues. Losses at the gene ends were 3 bases for V and 5 bases for J; bases not matched to a gene: 13.

CDR3 region: CASSFNRVQDEQYF. In nucleotides, the CDR3 is TGTGCCAGCAGTTTTAACAGGGTGCAAGACGAGCAGTACTTC. This chain links TRBV5-4 with TRBJ2-7; the D gene is possibly TRBD1 (6 bases). Germline CDR1 is SGHNT and CDR2 is YYREEE (reference sequence). The CDR3 consists of 14 residues. V lost 5 bases, J lost 5 bases, and 17 bases lay in between.

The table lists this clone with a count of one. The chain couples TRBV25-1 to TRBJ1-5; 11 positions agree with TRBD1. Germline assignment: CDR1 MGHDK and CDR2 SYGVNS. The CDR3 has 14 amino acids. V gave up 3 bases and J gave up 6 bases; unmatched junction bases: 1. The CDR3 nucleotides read TGTGCCAGCAGTGAGGGGACAGGGGGTCAGCCCCAGCATTTT. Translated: CASSEGTGGQPQHF. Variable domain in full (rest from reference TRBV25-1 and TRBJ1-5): EADIYQTPRYLVIGTGKKITLECSQTMGHDKMYWYQQDPGMELHLIHYSYGVNSTEKGDLSSESTVSRIRTEHFPLTLESARPSHTSQYLCASSEGTGGQPQHFGDGTRLSIL.

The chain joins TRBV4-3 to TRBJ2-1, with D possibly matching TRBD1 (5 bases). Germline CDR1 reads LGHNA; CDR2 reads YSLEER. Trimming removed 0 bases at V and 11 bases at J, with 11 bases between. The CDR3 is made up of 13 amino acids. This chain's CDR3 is CASSQERRQKQFF. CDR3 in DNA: TGCGCCAGCAGCCAAGAAAGAAGACAGAAGCAGTTCTTC.

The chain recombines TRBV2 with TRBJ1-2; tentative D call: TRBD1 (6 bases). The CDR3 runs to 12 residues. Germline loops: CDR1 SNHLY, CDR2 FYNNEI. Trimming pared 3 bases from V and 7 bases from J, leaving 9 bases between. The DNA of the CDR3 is TGTGCCAGCAGTGATGTAGGGGGTGGCTACACCTTC. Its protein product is CASSDVGGGYTF.

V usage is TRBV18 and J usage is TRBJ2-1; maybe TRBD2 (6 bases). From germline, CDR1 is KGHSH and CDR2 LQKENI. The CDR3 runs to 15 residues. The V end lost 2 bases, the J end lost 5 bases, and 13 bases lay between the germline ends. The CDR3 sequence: CASSPGQRTNNEQFF. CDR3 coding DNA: TGTGCCAGCTCACCAGGTCAGCGGACTAACAATGAGCAGTTCTTC.

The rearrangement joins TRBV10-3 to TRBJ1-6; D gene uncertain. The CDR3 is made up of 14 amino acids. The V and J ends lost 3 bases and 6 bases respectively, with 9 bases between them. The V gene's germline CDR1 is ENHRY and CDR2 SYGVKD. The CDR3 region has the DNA TGTGCCATCAGTGAAACTGGTAGTAATTCACCCCTCCACTTT. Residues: CAISETGSNSPLHF.

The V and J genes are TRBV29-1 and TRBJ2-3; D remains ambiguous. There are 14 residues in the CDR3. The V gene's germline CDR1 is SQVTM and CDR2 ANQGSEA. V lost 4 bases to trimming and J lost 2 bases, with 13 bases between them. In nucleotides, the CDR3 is TGCAGCGTTGGAGGCGCGGCGGACACAGATACGCAGTATTTT. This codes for CSVGGAADTDTQYF.

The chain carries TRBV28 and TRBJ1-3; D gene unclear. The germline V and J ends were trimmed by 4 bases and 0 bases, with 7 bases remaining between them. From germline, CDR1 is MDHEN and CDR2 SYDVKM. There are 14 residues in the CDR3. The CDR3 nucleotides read TGTGCCAGCAGTTCCCTTAACTCTGGAAACACCATATATTTT. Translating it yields CASSSLNSGNTIYF.

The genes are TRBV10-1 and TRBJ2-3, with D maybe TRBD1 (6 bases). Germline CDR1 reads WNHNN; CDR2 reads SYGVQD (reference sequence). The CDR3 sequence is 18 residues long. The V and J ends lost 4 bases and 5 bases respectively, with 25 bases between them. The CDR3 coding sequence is TGCGCCAGCAGTGGTCTTCCCTCTTGGACCTCGGGACAAGATACGCAGTATTTT. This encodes CASSGLPSWTSGQDTQYF.

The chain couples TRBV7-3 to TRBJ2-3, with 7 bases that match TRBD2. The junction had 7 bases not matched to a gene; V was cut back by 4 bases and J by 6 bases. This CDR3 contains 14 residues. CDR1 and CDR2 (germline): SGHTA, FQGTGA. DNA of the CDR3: TGTGCCAGCAGCTCCGGGGGGTACAGGGATACGCAGTATTTT. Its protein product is CASSSGGYRDTQYF.

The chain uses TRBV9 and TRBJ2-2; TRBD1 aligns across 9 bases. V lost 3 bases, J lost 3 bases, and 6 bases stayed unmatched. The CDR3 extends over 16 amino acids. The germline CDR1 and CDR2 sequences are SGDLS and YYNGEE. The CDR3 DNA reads TGTGCCAGCAGCGCCCGGGACAGGGAGGACACCGGGGAGCTGTTTTTT. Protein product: CASSARDREDTGELFF.

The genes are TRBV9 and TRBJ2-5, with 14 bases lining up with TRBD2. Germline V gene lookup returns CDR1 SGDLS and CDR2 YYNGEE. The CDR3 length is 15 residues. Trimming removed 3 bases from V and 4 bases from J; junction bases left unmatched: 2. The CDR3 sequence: CASSATSGGVETQYF. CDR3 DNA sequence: TGTGCCAGCAGCGCGACTAGCGGGGGGGTAGAGACCCAGTACTTC.

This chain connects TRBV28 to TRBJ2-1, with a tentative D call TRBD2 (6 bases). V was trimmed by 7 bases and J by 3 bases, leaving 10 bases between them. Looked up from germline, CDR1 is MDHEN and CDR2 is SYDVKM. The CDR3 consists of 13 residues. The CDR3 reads CASMRDGYNEQFF. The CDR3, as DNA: TGTGCCAGCATGCGGGACGGCTACAATGAGCAGTTCTTC.

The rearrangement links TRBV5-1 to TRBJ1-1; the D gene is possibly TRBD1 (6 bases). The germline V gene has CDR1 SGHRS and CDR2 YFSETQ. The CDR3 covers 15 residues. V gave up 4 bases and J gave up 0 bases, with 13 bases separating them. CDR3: CASSLGQNLNTEAFF. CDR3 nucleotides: TGCGCCAGCAGCCTCGGACAGAACCTGAACACTGAAGCTTTCTTT.

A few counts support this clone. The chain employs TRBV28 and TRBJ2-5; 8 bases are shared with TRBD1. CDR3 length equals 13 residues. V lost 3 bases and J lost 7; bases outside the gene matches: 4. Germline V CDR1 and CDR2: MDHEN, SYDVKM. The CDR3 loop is CASSLLTGGTQYF. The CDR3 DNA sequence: TGTGCCAGCAGTTTGCTAACAGGGGGGACCCAGTACTTC. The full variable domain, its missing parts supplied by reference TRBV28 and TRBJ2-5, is DVKVTQSSRYLVKRTGEKVFLECVQDMDHENMFWYRQDPGLGLRLIYFSYDVKMKEKGDIPEGYSVSREKKERFSLILESASTNQTSMYLCASSLLTGGTQYFGPGTRLLVL.

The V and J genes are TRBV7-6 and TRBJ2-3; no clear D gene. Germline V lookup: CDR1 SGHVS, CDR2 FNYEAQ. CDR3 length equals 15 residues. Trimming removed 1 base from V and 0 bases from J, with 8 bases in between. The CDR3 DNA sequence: TGTGCCAGCAGCTTAGTTGCGTCTAGCACAGATACGCAGTATTTT. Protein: CASSLVASSTDTQYF.

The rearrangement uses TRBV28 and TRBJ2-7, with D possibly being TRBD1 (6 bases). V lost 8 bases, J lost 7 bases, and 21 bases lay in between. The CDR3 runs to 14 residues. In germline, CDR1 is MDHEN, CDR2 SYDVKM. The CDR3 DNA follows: TGTGCCAGCGGAGGTACAACAGGGCCGGGTGAGCAGTACTTC. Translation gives CASGGTTGPGEQYF.

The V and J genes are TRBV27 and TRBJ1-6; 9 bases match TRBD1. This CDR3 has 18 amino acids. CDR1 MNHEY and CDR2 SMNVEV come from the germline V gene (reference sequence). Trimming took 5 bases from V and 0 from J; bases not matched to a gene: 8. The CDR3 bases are TGTGCCAGCAGTAAGGGGGACAGGGCAAACTCCTATAATTCACCCCTCCACTTT. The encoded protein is CASSKGDRANSYNSPLHF.

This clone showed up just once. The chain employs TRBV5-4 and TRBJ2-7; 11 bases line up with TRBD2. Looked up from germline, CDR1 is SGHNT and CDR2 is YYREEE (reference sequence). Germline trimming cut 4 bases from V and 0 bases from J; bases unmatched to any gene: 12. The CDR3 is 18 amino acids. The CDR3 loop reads CASSLGLAGGQISYEQYF. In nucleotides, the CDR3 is TGTGCCAGCAGCCTAGGCCTAGCGGGAGGCCAAATCTCCTACGAGCAGTACTTC.

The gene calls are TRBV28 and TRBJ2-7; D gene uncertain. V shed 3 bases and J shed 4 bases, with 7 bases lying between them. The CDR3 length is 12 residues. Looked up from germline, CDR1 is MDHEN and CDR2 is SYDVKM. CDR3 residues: CASSFHSYEQYF. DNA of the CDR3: TGTGCCAGCAGTTTTCACTCATACGAGCAGTACTTC.

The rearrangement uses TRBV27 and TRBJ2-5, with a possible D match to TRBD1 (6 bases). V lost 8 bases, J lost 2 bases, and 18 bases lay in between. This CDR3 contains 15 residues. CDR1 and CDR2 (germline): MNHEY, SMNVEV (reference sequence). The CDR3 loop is CASLPRTGTQETQYF. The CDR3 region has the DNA TGTGCCAGCCTCCCGCGCACCGGGACACAAGAGACCCAGTACTTC.

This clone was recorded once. The CDR3 bases are TGTGCCAGCAGCTTGCCTAGCGGGGGTGAGACCCAGTACTTC. Encoded protein: CASSLPSGGETQYF. The genes are TRBV5-6 and TRBJ2-5; 10 bases align to TRBD2. After removal of 1 base from V and 5 bases from J, the junction contained 2 bases not matched to a gene. The CDR3 sequence is 14 residues long. The V gene's germline CDR1 is SGHDT and CDR2 YYEEEE.

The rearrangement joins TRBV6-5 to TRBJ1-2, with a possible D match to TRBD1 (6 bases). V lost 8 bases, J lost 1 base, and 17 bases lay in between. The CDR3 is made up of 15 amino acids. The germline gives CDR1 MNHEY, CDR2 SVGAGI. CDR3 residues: CASARGGANNYGYTF. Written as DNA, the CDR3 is TGTGCCAGCGCCCGAGGGGGAGCCAATAACTATGGCTACACCTTC.

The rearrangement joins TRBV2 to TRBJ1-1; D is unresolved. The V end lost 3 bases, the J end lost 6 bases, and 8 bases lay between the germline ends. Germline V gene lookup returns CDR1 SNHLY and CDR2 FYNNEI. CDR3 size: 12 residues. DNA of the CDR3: TGTGCCAGCAGTGACTTTTCCTCTGAAGCTTTCTTT. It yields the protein CASSDFSSEAFF.

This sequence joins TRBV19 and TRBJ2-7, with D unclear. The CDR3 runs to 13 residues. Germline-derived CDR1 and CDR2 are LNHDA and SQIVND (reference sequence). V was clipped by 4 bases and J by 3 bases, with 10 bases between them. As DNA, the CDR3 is TGTGCCAGTAGTACACAGATATTCTACGAGCAGTACTTC. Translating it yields CASSTQIFYEQYF.